This T cell receptor beta chain was captured in a study of post-analysis software for immune sequencing data. About the study: Included courses were relapsing-remitting and secondary progressive multiple sclerosis; progressive-relapsing multiple sclerosis was also included.

This clonotype was recorded at least ten times. Antigen unknown. Trimming shortened V by 0 bases and J by 0 bases, and 15 bases separated the two germline ends. Germline CDR1 SGHAT, CDR2 FQNNGV. The CDR3 is made up of 19 amino acids. Unique-molecular-identifier-tagged TCR beta cDNA libraries were used. MiXCR, applied by TCRdb to the PCR reads, yields one record per CDR3 protein. The data hold some 260,000 distinct CDR3 sequences, with about 38% observed a single time. Study conclusions and caveats: A few TRBV segments occurring more often in patients than controls included TRBV5-6, TRBV5-1 and TRBV20-1. The authors found that F measure strongly co-clustered same-batch samples. Normalized Chao1 diversity in multiple sclerosis patients fell significantly below that of controls.

This sequence originates from a girl aged 10 to 17 with multiple sclerosis. Sequenced sample: blood. V is TRBV11-2 and J is TRBJ1-6; D might be TRBD1 (6 bases). CDR3 sequence reads: CASSLDQTGLSSYNSPLHF. CDR3 DNA: TGTGCCAGCAGCTTAGATCAAACAGGGCTGAGCTCCTATAATTCACCCCTCCACTTT.